This T cell receptor beta chain was documented in a study of T cell changes during pregnancy in multiple sclerosis. The CDR3 runs to 15 residues. With 0 bases clipped from V and 2 bases from J, the junction kept 2 bases outside the gene matches. The germline V gene encodes CDR1 LNHDA and CDR2 SQIVND (reference sequence). Sequenced by immunoSEQ multiplex PCR; TCRdb stores in-frame clones only, minus some. The sample shows around 62,000 clones, 91% of them seen only once. This rearrangement joins TRBV19 to TRBJ2-7, with 9 bases that match TRBD1. The sample here was CD4+ T cells from peripheral blood mononuclear cells, taken in the first trimester of pregnancy. The TCR comes from a female donor with multiple sclerosis, enrolled in a pregnancy study. Here the CDR3 DNA reads TGTGCCAGTAGTATAGAAGGGACAGGGACCTACGAGCAGTACTTC. The encoded protein is CASSIEGTGTYEQYF.